The rows below give T cell receptor beta chains drawn from one sample of a study of CD8 T cells in Susac syndrome. TCRdb ran MiXCR on the immunoSEQ multiplex PCR reads and lists one entry per CDR3 protein. The sample has some 300,000 distinct CDR3 sequences; about 88% are singletons. The sequencing sample was made of CD8+ T cells from PBMCs. These receptors were taken from a human donor with multiple sclerosis. Both conserved end residues are part of each CDR3. The order of the fields is J gene, D gene, clone size, V gene, CDR3 DNA, CDR3 protein. D genes are given only for firm matches. Clone size is shown for a subset of rows, as once, few, many or a class of expanded clone.

j_gene: TRBJ2-5; d_gene: TRBD2; abundance: .; v_gene: TRBV7-9; CDR3nt: TGTGCCAGCAGCATCGGGACTAGCGGAATGTTGACCCAGTACTTC; CDR3aa: CASSIGTSGMLTQYF
j_gene: TRBJ2-7; d_gene: TRBD2; abundance: once; v_gene: TRBV9; CDR3nt: TGTGCCAGCAGCTCCCGGACTAGCGGGAGTCTCGACGAGCAGTACTTC; CDR3aa: CASSSRTSGSLDEQYF
j_gene: TRBJ2-1; d_gene: TRBD2; abundance: .; v_gene: TRBV9; CDR3nt: TGTGCCAGCAGCGTAGGTTCTAGCGGGAGTGTTTACAATGAGCAGTTCTTC; CDR3aa: CASSVGSSGSVYNEQFF
j_gene: TRBJ2-7; d_gene: .; abundance: .; v_gene: TRBV2; CDR3nt: TGTGCCAGCCAGAGTCCCTTGAGCTCCTACGAGCAGTACTTC; CDR3aa: CASQSPLSSYEQYF
j_gene: TRBJ2-7; d_gene: TRBD2; abundance: .; v_gene: TRBV4-2; CDR3nt: TGTGCCAGCAGCCAAGATATCGACCGGGAGGCTCCACGGGCCTACGAGCAGTACTTC; CDR3aa: CASSQDIDREAPRAYEQYF
j_gene: TRBJ1-2; d_gene: .; abundance: few; v_gene: TRBV12-3/TRBV12-4; CDR3nt: TGTGCCAGCTCCGGTGGGAACTATGGCTACACCTTC; CDR3aa: CASSGGNYGYTF
j_gene: TRBJ2-3; d_gene: .; abundance: .; v_gene: TRBV6-5; CDR3nt: TGTGCCAGCAGTATGACCTTCACAGATACGCAGTATTTT; CDR3aa: CASSMTFTDTQYF
j_gene: TRBJ2-5; d_gene: .; abundance: .; v_gene: TRBV5-5; CDR3nt: TGTGCCAGCAGCTTGGCCACGGGGAGGGAGACCCAGTACTTC; CDR3aa: CASSLATGRETQYF
j_gene: TRBJ1-2; d_gene: .; abundance: .; v_gene: TRBV9; CDR3nt: TGTGCCAGCACCGCCGGGGGGGCCTATGGCTACACCTTC; CDR3aa: CASTAGGAYGYTF
j_gene: TRBJ2-7; d_gene: TRBD1; abundance: .; v_gene: TRBV27; CDR3nt: TGTGCCAGCTGCGCGGGGACAGGGGCGTACGAGCAGTACTTC; CDR3aa: CASCAGTGAYEQYF
j_gene: TRBJ1-2; d_gene: TRBD1; abundance: .; v_gene: TRBV19; CDR3nt: TGTGCCAGTAGTTTTCTCGGGGACAGTTTCTATGGCTACACCTTC; CDR3aa: CASSFLGDSFYGYTF
j_gene: TRBJ2-5; d_gene: TRBD1; abundance: .; v_gene: TRBV28; CDR3nt: TGTGCCAGCACAGGGGGTCAGACCCAGTACTTC; CDR3aa: CASTGGQTQYF
j_gene: TRBJ2-7; d_gene: .; abundance: .; v_gene: TRBV9; CDR3nt: TGTGCCAGCAGCGTAGATACGGGGTGGGGCTCCTACGAGCAGTACTTC; CDR3aa: CASSVDTGWGSYEQYF
j_gene: TRBJ1-2; d_gene: .; abundance: .; v_gene: TRBV4-1; CDR3nt: TGCGCCAGCAGCCAAGGTGGGTCCGTTTATGGCTACACCTTC; CDR3aa: CASSQGGSVYGYTF
j_gene: TRBJ2-7; d_gene: TRBD2; abundance: .; v_gene: TRBV7-9; CDR3nt: TGTGCCAGCAGCTTAGACGGCGGGAGGGCGCCCTACGAGCAGTACTTC; CDR3aa: CASSLDGGRAPYEQYF
j_gene: TRBJ1-1; d_gene: .; abundance: .; v_gene: TRBV29-1; CDR3nt: TGCAGCGTTGGGCGAAGCGGAACTGAAGCTTTCTTT; CDR3aa: CSVGRSGTEAFF
j_gene: TRBJ1-1; d_gene: TRBD1; abundance: few; v_gene: TRBV5-6; CDR3nt: TGTGCCAGCAGCTTGGGGACAGGGACCAGCACTGAAGCTTTCTTT; CDR3aa: CASSLGTGTSTEAFF
j_gene: TRBJ2-7; d_gene: .; abundance: .; v_gene: TRBV29-1; CDR3nt: TGCAGCGTTGAAGCCGACAGACCCTACGAGCAGTACTTC; CDR3aa: CSVEADRPYEQYF
j_gene: TRBJ2-6; d_gene: .; abundance: .; v_gene: TRBV3-1; CDR3nt: TGTGCCAGCAGCCAAAAGTTCGCTGGGGCCAACGTCCTGACTTTC; CDR3aa: CASSQKFAGANVLTF
j_gene: TRBJ2-2; d_gene: TRBD2; abundance: .; v_gene: TRBV28; CDR3nt: TGTGCCAGCAGTTTATTAGCGGGAGGGCCGAAAACCGGGGAGCTGTTTTTT; CDR3aa: CASSLLAGGPKTGELFF
j_gene: TRBJ1-1; d_gene: .; abundance: .; v_gene: TRBV30; CDR3nt: TGTGCCTGGAGTGGAGGCCAGGCCGAAGCTTTCTTT; CDR3aa: CAWSGGQAEAFF
j_gene: TRBJ1-1; d_gene: TRBD1; abundance: once; v_gene: TRBV28; CDR3nt: TGTGCCACCAAACGGGACAGTTTGGTCACTGAAGCTTTCTTT; CDR3aa: CATKRDSLVTEAFF
j_gene: TRBJ2-5; d_gene: .; abundance: .; v_gene: TRBV28; CDR3nt: TGTGCCAGTTTAGCGGGACAGGGCGCCGAGACCCAGTACTTC; CDR3aa: CASLAGQGAETQYF
j_gene: TRBJ2-5; d_gene: .; abundance: .; v_gene: TRBV9; CDR3nt: TGTGCCAGCAGCGTGGGGGCGCTGGAGACCCAGTACTTC; CDR3aa: CASSVGALETQYF
j_gene: TRBJ2-7; d_gene: TRBD2; abundance: once; v_gene: TRBV27; CDR3nt: TGTGCCAGCAGTTTCACTAGCGGGGAGCAGTACTTC; CDR3aa: CASSFTSGEQYF
j_gene: TRBJ2-1; d_gene: .; abundance: .; v_gene: TRBV20-1; CDR3nt: TGCAGTGTAGTCCTGAAACCCTACAATGAGCAGTTCTTC; CDR3aa: CSVVLKPYNEQFF
j_gene: TRBJ2-4; d_gene: .; abundance: .; v_gene: TRBV4-2; CDR3nt: TGTGCCAGCAGCCATGGACTAGCCAAAAACATTCAGTACTTC; CDR3aa: CASSHGLAKNIQYF
j_gene: TRBJ2-5; d_gene: TRBD1; abundance: few; v_gene: TRBV5-6; CDR3nt: TGTGCCAGCAGCTCCCCAGGGGGTATACCCCAAGAGACCCAGTACTTC; CDR3aa: CASSSPGGIPQETQYF
j_gene: TRBJ2-5; d_gene: .; abundance: .; v_gene: TRBV28; CDR3nt: TGTGCCAGCAGTTCATCCCGGCTAGCTCTCGTACAAGAGACCCAGTACTTC; CDR3aa: CASSSSRLALVQETQYF
j_gene: TRBJ2-2; d_gene: .; abundance: .; v_gene: TRBV6-5; CDR3nt: TGTGCCGCAGCAGACCAACCGAACACCGGGGAGCTGTTTTTT; CDR3aa: CAAADQPNTGELFF
j_gene: TRBJ2-1; d_gene: TRBD2; abundance: once; v_gene: TRBV9; CDR3nt: TGTGCCAGCAGCCCGACGTCGTGGGAGGGAGGGAATGAGCAGTTCTTC; CDR3aa: CASSPTSWEGGNEQFF
j_gene: TRBJ2-6; d_gene: .; abundance: .; v_gene: TRBV27; CDR3nt: TGTGCCAGCAGTTTATCTGGGACTGGGGCCAACGTCCTGACTTTC; CDR3aa: CASSLSGTGANVLTF
j_gene: TRBJ2-5; d_gene: TRBD2; abundance: .; v_gene: TRBV28; CDR3nt: TGTGCCAGCAGTTTAGGCGGGAGGAGGCCCCAAGAGACCCAGTACTTC; CDR3aa: CASSLGGRRPQETQYF
j_gene: TRBJ2-1; d_gene: TRBD2; abundance: .; v_gene: TRBV29-1; CDR3nt: TGCAGCGTCGACCCGGGACTATCACAAATCGGCACCTACAATGAGCAGTTCTTC; CDR3aa: CSVDPGLSQIGTYNEQFF
j_gene: TRBJ2-1; d_gene: .; abundance: .; v_gene: TRBV27; CDR3nt: TGTGCCAGCAGTTTCAGGGCGAATGAGCAGTTCTTC; CDR3aa: CASSFRANEQFF
j_gene: TRBJ2-5; d_gene: .; abundance: .; v_gene: TRBV28; CDR3nt: TGTGCCAGCAGTTTTCGCAGGGTATCAAGAGAGACCCAGTACTTC; CDR3aa: CASSFRRVSRETQYF
j_gene: TRBJ2-1; d_gene: TRBD2; abundance: .; v_gene: TRBV13; CDR3nt: TGTGCCAGCAGCTCCACGGGGACTAGCGGGCGCTACAATGAGCAGTTCTTC; CDR3aa: CASSSTGTSGRYNEQFF
j_gene: TRBJ2-2; d_gene: .; abundance: .; v_gene: TRBV4-1; CDR3nt: TGCGCCAGCAGCCAAGATCGGGCCACCGGGGAGCTGTTTTTT; CDR3aa: CASSQDRATGELFF
j_gene: TRBJ1-4; d_gene: .; abundance: .; v_gene: TRBV30; CDR3nt: TGTGCCTGGAGTGAGGGTGTTACTAATGAAAAACTGTTTTTT; CDR3aa: CAWSEGVTNEKLFF
j_gene: TRBJ2-1; d_gene: TRBD2; abundance: .; v_gene: TRBV2; CDR3nt: TGTGCCAGCAGTGAAGTCCCACTAGCGGGCTACAATGAGCAGTTCTTC; CDR3aa: CASSEVPLAGYNEQFF
j_gene: TRBJ1-2; d_gene: .; abundance: .; v_gene: TRBV5-5; CDR3nt: TGTGCCAGCAGCTTGTGGGGGGGACTCTATGGCTACACCTTC; CDR3aa: CASSLWGGLYGYTF
j_gene: TRBJ2-5; d_gene: TRBD1; abundance: .; v_gene: TRBV20-1; CDR3nt: TGCAGTGCCCTAAAAAAACTGGGACAGGGGGCTGGGGAGACCCAGTACTTC; CDR3aa: CSALKKLGQGAGETQYF
j_gene: TRBJ2-7; d_gene: .; abundance: .; v_gene: TRBV11-2; CDR3nt: TGTGCCAGCAGCGCGGAAATGACCCGGGCCAACGAGCAGTACTTC; CDR3aa: CASSAEMTRANEQYF
j_gene: TRBJ1-2; d_gene: TRBD1; abundance: .; v_gene: TRBV30; CDR3nt: TGTGCGGGGATACAGGGGATTGGCTACACCTTC; CDR3aa: CAGIQGIGYTF
j_gene: TRBJ2-1; d_gene: .; abundance: .; v_gene: TRBV6-5; CDR3nt: TGTGCCAGCAGTTACGGGGACCACTCGGGAAATGAGCAGTTCTTC; CDR3aa: CASSYGDHSGNEQFF
j_gene: TRBJ1-6; d_gene: TRBD1; abundance: .; v_gene: TRBV28; CDR3nt: TGTGCCAGCAGAATCCGCCGGGACAGGCGGGATTCACCCCTCCACTTT; CDR3aa: CASRIRRDRRDSPLHF
j_gene: TRBJ1-2; d_gene: TRBD1; abundance: .; v_gene: TRBV27; CDR3nt: TGTGCCAGCAGTTCGGGACAGGGCTATGGCTACACCTTC; CDR3aa: CASSSGQGYGYTF
j_gene: TRBJ1-1; d_gene: TRBD1; abundance: .; v_gene: TRBV9; CDR3nt: TGTGCCAGCAGCGTTCAGACAGGGGGGAACACTGAAGCTTTCTTT; CDR3aa: CASSVQTGGNTEAFF
j_gene: TRBJ2-1; d_gene: .; abundance: .; v_gene: TRBV6-1; CDR3nt: TGTGCCAGCAGGTACGGGCAGGGCTACAATGAGCAGTTCTTC; CDR3aa: CASRYGQGYNEQFF
j_gene: TRBJ2-5; d_gene: .; abundance: .; v_gene: TRBV7-9; CDR3nt: TGTGCCAGCAGCTTAGATGTGAAGACCCAGTACTTC; CDR3aa: CASSLDVKTQYF
j_gene: TRBJ1-1; d_gene: TRBD1; abundance: .; v_gene: TRBV24-1; CDR3nt: TGTGCCACCAGCGACACAGGGGGAGGCACTGAAGCTTTCTTT; CDR3aa: CATSDTGGGTEAFF